Listed below are T cell receptor beta chains from one sample, sequenced in a study of blood T cell repertoires in COVID-19. Data came from immunoSEQ multiplex PCR; TCRdb stores just in-frame clones and leaves some out. The data contain 200,000 to 250,000 clones, nearly 90% of them singletons. The sequencing input was peripheral blood. Receptors were obtained from a woman between 18 and 29 years old who had recovered from COVID-19. Both conserved end residues are trimmed from each CDR3.

cdr3_aa,v_call,j_call
ASPGDRGLGEQY,TRBV5-5,TRBJ2-7
ASSLEGLAQPQH,TRBV5-1,TRBJ1-5
ASSIRSHNEQF,TRBV19,TRBJ2-1
ASIPDYGYT,TRBV7-3,TRBJ1-2
ASSLSGGTEAF,TRBV5-1,TRBJ1-1
ASRQDSSSGLYEQY,TRBV4-2,TRBJ2-7
ASSSGRENTIY,TRBV5-5,TRBJ1-3
ASSLDRWEQY,TRBV5-4,TRBJ2-7
ASSGQRSSYEQY,TRBV7-6,TRBJ2-7
ASSPSGDYEQY,TRBV10-2,TRBJ2-7
ASSQGQDQIGELF,TRBV4-3,TRBJ2-2
ASSQALTDYGYT,TRBV4-2,TRBJ1-2
ASSKSGGQNNSGANVLT,TRBV21-1,TRBJ2-6
ASSPFRVGDTIY,TRBV18,TRBJ1-3
ASSLPSGYYEQY,TRBV7-2,TRBJ2-7
ASSYGTLETQY,TRBV13,TRBJ2-5
ASSEPRNPLFTEAF,TRBV6-1,TRBJ1-1
ASSVVDRNYGYT,TRBV9,TRBJ1-2
ASSPNFNEQF,TRBV12-3/TRBV12-4,TRBJ2-1
AWQSGYEQY,TRBV30,TRBJ2-7
ASSRIGGGGYEQY,TRBV4-2,TRBJ2-7
ASSRGGTSGRRDNEQF,TRBV6-2/TRBV6-3,TRBJ2-1
ASSTDRAGTEAF,TRBV2,TRBJ1-1
ASSFSGRRETQY,TRBV6-2/TRBV6-3,TRBJ2-5
ASRGYRGGEKLF,TRBV2,TRBJ1-4
ASSQENSHGTEAF,TRBV4-2,TRBJ1-1
ASSSGQLANTGELF,TRBV19,TRBJ2-2
AWSGLQYEQY,TRBV30,TRBJ2-7
ASSSYGAGGPGNEQF,TRBV5-1,TRBJ2-1
ASSQERRDSNHQPQH,TRBV4-3,TRBJ1-5
ASRLGGPNNEQF,TRBV6-5,TRBJ2-1
ASELSSLDTQY,TRBV12-3/TRBV12-4,TRBJ2-3
ASSGAGVGNIEAF,TRBV9,TRBJ1-1
ASSLGAELNTEAF,TRBV7-6,TRBJ1-1
ASSLYLTSGYNEQF,TRBV7-9,TRBJ2-1
ASSELTGSEQY,TRBV10-2,TRBJ2-7
ASSLVKADFLTSGYT,TRBV27,TRBJ1-2
ASSESTGGNEKLF,TRBV6-1,TRBJ1-4
ASSLVGGSSYEQY,TRBV5-1,TRBJ2-7